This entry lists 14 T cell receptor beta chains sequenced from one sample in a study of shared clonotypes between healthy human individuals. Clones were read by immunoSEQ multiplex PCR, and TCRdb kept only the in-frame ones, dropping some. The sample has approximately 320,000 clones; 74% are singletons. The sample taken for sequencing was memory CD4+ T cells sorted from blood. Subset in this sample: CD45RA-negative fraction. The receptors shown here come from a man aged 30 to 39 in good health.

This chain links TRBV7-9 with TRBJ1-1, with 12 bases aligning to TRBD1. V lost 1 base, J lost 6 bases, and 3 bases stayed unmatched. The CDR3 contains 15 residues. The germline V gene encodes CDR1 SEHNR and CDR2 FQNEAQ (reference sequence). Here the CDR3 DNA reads TGTGCCAGCAGCTTAGGAGGGACAGGGGGCGCTGAAGCTTTCTTT. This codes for CASSLGGTGGAEAFF.

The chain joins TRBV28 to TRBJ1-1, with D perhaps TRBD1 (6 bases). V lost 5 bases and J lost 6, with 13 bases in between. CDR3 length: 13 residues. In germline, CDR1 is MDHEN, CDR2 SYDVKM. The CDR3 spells CASSPTGKAEAFF. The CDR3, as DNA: TGTGCCAGCAGTCCCACAGGGAAGGCTGAAGCTTTCTTT.

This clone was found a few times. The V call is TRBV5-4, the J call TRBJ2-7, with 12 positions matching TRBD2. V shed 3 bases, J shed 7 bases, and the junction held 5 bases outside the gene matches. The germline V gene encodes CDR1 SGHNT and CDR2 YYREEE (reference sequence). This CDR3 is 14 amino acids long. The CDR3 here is CASSWTSGTGEQYF. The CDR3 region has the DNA TGTGCCAGCAGCTGGACTAGCGGGACGGGGGAGCAGTACTTC.

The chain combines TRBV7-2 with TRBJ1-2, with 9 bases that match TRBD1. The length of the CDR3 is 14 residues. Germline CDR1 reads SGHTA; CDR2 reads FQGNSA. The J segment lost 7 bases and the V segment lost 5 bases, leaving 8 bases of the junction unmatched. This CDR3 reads CASSPDRGYGGYTF. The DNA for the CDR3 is TGTGCCAGCAGCCCCGACAGGGGGTATGGTGGCTACACCTTC.

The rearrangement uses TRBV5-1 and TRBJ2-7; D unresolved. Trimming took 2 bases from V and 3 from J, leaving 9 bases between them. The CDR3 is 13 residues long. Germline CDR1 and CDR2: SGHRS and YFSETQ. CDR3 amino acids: CASSLASYYEQYF. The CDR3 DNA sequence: TGCGCCAGCAGCTTAGCCAGCTACTACGAGCAGTACTTC.

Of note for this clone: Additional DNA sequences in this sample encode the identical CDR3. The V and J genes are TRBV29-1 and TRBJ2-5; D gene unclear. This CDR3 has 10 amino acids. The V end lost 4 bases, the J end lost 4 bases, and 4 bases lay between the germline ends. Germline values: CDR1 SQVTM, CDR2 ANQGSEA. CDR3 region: CSVVIETQYF. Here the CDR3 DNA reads TGCAGCGTTGTGATAGAGACCCAGTACTTC.

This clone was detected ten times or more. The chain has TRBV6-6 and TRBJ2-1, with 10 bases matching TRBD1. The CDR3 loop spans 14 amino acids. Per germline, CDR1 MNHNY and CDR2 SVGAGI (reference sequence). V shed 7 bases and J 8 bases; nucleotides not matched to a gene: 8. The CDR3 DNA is TGTGCCAGCACCCGGGACAGGGGAAGGGATGAGCAGTTCTTC. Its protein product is CASTRDRGRDEQFF.

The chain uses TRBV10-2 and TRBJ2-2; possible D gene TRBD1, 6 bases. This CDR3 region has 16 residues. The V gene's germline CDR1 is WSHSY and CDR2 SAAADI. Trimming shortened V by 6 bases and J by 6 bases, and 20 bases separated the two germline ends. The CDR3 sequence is CASRNLGGSGPGELFF. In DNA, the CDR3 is TGCGCCAGCAGGAACTTAGGGGGTTCAGGGCCCGGGGAGCTGTTTTTT.

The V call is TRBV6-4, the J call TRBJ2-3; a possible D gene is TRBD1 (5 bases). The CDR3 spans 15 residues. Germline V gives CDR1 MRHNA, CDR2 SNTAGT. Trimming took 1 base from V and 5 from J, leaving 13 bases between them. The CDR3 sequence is CASSDWPRQRDTQYF. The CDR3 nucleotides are TGTGCCAGCAGTGACTGGCCGAGACAGCGAGATACGCAGTATTTT.

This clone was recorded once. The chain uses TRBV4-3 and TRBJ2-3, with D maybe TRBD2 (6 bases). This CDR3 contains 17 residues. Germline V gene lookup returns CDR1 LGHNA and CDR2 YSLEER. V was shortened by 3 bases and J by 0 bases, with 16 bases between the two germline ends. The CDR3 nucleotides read TGCGCCAGCAGCCACGCCCGGGGGATTCGGAGCACAGATACGCAGTATTTT. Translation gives CASSHARGIRSTDTQYF.

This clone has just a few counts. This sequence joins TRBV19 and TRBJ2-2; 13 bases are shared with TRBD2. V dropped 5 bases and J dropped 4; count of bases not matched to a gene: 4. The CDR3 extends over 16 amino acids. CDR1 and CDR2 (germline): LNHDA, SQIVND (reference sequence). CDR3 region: CASSVGLAGSTGELFF. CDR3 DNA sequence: TGTGCCAGTAGTGTGGGACTAGCGGGGTCCACCGGGGAGCTGTTTTTT.

The CDR3 here is CASRGSGTNKATDTQYF. CDR3 sequence (DNA): TGTGCCAGCAGGGGGAGCGGGACCAATAAAGCCACAGATACGCAGTATTTT. The chain carries TRBV2 and TRBJ2-3; 7 nucleotides agree with TRBD2. Trimming removed 6 bases from V and 2 bases from J; junction bases left unmatched: 14. Per the germline V gene, CDR1 is SNHLY and CDR2 is FYNNEI. The CDR3 is made up of 17 amino acids.

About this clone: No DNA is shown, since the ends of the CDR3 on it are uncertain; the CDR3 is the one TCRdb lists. The chain's CDR3 is CASSSSHRKYTAYEQYF. The chain joins TRBV27 to TRBJ2-7. Germline V lookup: CDR1 MNHEY, CDR2 SMNVEV (reference sequence). Ends included, the CDR3 has 17 residues.

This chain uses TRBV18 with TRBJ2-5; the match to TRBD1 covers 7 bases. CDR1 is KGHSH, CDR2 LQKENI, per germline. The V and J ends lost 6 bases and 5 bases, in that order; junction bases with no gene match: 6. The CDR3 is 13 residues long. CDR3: CASSYNRGETQYF. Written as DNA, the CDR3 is TGTGCCAGCTCGTACAACAGGGGTGAGACCCAGTACTTC.